These T cell receptor beta chains were read from a single sample in a study of shared clonotypes between healthy human individuals. The data were produced by immunoSEQ multiplex PCR, yet TCRdb's version contains in-frame clones alone and is incomplete. The repertoire consists of more than 2 million clones, with approximately 95% occurring once and the leading ten covering about 1.1%. What was sequenced was naive CD8+ T cells sorted from blood. These receptors all stem from a man between 18 and 35 years old in good health. CDR3s include the opening cysteine and the closing phenylalanine or tryptophan. Some rows mark clone size as missing; the rest say once, few, many or name a class of expanded clone.

TRBV13,TRBJ2-7,.,13,CASSSGPAYEQYF
TRBV7-9,TRBJ2-5,.,13,CASSLDQQGTQYF
TRBV30,TRBJ1-1,.,14,CAWSPRTGNTEAFF
TRBV28,TRBJ1-1,.,12,CASSPPGTEAFF
TRBV5-1,TRBJ2-7,once,12,CASQGQAYEQYF
TRBV9,TRBJ1-4,.,14,CASSTGTGNEKLFF
TRBV4-3,TRBJ2-3,.,17,CASSQDRASGSTDTQYF
TRBV19,TRBJ2-2,.,13,CASSILNTGELFF
TRBV9,TRBJ2-1,once,16,CASSGQTSGSYNEQFF
TRBV30,TRBJ2-3,.,14,CAFQRTASTDTQYF
TRBV7-8,TRBJ2-3,.,18,CASSLGLAGASSTDTQYF
TRBV27,TRBJ1-6,.,14,CASSLQSRDSPLHF
TRBV5-6,TRBJ2-1,once,15,CASSLSGSSYNEQFF
TRBV18,TRBJ2-7,.,12,CASSPPSYEQYF
TRBV7-9,TRBJ2-7,.,15,CASSVAGEPTYEQYF
TRBV19,TRBJ1-2,once,17,CASSIENRGRGSYGYTF
TRBV4-1,TRBJ2-7,.,16,CASSPALGQAAYEQYF
TRBV4-3,TRBJ1-3,.,15,CASSQETGGGNTIYF
TRBV7-9,TRBJ1-2,.,15,CASSSPGHPNYGYTF
TRBV7-6,TRBJ2-7,.,12,CASSIDGYEQYF
TRBV27,TRBJ2-1,.,12,CASSYPNSEQFF
TRBV13,TRBJ2-7,.,15,CASSLDRSSSYEQYF
TRBV2,TRBJ2-1,.,14,CASIGGQGFGEQFF
TRBV2,TRBJ1-1,.,13,CASSERGYTEAFF
TRBV2,TRBJ2-7,.,12,CASMAGEGEQYF
TRBV9,TRBJ1-1,few,14,CASSVGGADTEAFF
TRBV4-2,TRBJ2-7,.,13,CASSQDPYYEQYF
TRBV6-5,TRBJ2-5,.,15,CASSPFRGVKETQYF
TRBV19,TRBJ2-7,.,14,CASSIDDRGPVQYF
TRBV5-1,TRBJ1-2,once,14,CASSLDGGDYGYTF
TRBV5-4,TRBJ2-3,.,12,CASSYSADTQYF
TRBV28,TRBJ1-1,.,13,CASTKGWNTEAFF